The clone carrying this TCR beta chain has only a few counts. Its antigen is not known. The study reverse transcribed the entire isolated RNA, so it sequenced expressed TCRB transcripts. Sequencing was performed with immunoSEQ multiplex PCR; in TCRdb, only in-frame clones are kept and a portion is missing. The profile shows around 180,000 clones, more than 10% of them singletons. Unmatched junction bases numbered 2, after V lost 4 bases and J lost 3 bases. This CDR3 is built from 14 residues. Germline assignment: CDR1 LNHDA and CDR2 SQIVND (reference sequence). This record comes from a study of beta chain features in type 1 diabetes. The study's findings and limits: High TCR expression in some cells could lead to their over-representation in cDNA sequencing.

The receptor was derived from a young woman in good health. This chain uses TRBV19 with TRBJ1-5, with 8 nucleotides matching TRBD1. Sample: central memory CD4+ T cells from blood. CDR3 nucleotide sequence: TGTGCCAGTAGTAGGACAGGGATCAATCAGCCCCAGCATTTT. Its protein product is CASSRTGINQPQHF.